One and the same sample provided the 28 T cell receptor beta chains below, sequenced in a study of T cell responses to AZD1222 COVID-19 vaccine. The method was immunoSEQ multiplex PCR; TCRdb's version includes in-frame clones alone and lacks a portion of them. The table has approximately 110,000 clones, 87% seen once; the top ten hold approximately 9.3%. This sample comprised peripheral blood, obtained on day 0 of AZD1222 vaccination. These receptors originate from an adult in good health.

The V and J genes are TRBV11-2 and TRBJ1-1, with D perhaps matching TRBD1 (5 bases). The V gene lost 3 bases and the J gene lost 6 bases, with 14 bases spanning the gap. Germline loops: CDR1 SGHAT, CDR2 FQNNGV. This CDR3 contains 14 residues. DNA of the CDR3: TGTGCCAGCAGCTTCTGGGGGGTTTACGCTGAAGCTTTCTTT. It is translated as CASSFWGVYAEAFF. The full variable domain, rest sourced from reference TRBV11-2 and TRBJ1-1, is EAGVAQSPRYKIIEKRQSVAFWCNPISGHATLYWYQQILGQGPKLLIQFQNNGVVDDSQLPKDRFSAERLKGVDSTLKIQPAKLEDSAVYLCASSFWGVYAEAFFGQGTRLTVV.

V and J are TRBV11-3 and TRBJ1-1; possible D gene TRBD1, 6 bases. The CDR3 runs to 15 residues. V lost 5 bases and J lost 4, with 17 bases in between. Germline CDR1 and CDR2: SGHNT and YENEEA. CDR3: CASSALQGSSTEAFF. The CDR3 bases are TGTGCCAGCAGCGCCCTACAGGGTTCATCCACTGAAGCTTTCTTT.

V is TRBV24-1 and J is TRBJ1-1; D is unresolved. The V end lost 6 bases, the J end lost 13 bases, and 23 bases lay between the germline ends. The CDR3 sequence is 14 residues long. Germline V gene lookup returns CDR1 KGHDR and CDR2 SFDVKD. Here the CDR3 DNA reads TGTGCCACCAGTCCCTCCCAGATAGCCACGCCCATTTTCTTT. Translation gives CATSPSQIATPIFF.

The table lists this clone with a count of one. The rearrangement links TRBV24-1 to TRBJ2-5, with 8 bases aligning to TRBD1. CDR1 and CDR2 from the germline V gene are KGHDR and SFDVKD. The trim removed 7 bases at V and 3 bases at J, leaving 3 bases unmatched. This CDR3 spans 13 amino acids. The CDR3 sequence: CATRKTGEETQYF. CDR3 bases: TGTGCCACCAGGAAGACAGGGGAAGAGACCCAGTACTTC.

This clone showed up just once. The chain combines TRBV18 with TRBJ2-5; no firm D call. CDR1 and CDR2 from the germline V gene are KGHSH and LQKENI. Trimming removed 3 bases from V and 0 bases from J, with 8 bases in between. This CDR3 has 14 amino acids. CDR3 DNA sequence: TGTGCCAGCTCACCGGTAGCATACCAAGAGACCCAGTACTTC. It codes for CASSPVAYQETQYF.

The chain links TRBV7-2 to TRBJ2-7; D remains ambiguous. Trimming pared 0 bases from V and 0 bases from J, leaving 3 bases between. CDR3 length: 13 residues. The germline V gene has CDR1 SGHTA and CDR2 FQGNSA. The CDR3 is CASSLASSYEQYF. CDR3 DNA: TGTGCCAGCAGCTTAGCCTCCTCCTACGAGCAGTACTTC. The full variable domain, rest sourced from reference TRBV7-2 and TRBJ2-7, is GAGVSQSPSNKVTEKGKDVELRCDPISGHTALYWYRQSLGQGLEFLIYFQGNSAPDKSGLPSDRFSAERTGGSVSTLTIQRTQQEDSAVYLCASSLASSYEQYFGPGTRLTVT.

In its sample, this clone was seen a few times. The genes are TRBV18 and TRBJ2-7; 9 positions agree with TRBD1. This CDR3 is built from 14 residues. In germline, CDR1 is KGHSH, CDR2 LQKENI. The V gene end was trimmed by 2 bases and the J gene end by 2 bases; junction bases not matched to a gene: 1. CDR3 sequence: CASSPGTGPYEQYF. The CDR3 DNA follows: TGTGCCAGCTCACCAGGGACAGGGCCCTACGAGCAGTACTTC.

The CDR3 sequence: CASSRGRRRGSGNTIYF. CDR3 nucleotide sequence: TGTGCCAGCAGCCGTGGACGGCGCAGGGGCTCTGGAAACACCATATATTTT. This sequence joins TRBV2 and TRBJ1-3; tentative D call: TRBD1 (6 bases). V gave up 6 bases and J gave up 0 bases, with 18 bases separating them. The CDR3 sequence is 17 residues long. CDR1 and CDR2 from the germline V gene are SNHLY and FYNNEI.

The CDR3 nucleotides read TGTGCCAGTAGAGAGGGGCTCACTGAAGCTTTCTTT. It encodes CASREGLTEAFF. The J gene is TRBJ1-1, the V gene TRBV19, with D possibly TRBD1 on 5 matching bases. This CDR3 comprises 12 residues. Per germline, CDR1 LNHDA and CDR2 SQIVND (reference sequence). Deletions cut 6 bases from V and 4 bases from J, with 9 bases between.

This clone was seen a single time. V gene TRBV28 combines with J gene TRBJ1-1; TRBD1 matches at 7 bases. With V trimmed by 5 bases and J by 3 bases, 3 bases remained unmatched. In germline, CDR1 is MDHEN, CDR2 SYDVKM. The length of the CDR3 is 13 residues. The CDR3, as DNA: TGTGCCAGCAGTCCGACAGGGTACACTGAAGCTTTCTTT. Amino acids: CASSPTGYTEAFF.

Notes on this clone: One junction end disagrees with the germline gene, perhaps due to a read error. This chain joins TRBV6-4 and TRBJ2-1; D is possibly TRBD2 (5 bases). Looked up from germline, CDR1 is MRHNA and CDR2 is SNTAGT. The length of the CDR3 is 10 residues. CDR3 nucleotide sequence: TGTGCCAGCAGGGGGTTCGGACTGATCTTC. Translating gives CASRGFGLIF.

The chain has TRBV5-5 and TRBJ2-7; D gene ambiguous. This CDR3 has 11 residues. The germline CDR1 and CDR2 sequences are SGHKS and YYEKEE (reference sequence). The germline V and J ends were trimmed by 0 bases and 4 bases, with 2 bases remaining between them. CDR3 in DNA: TGTGCCAGCAGCTTGGTATACGAGCAGTACTTC. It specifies CASSLVYEQYF. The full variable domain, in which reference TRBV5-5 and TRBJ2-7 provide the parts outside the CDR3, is DAGVTQSPTHLIKTRGQQVTLRCSPISGHKSVSWYQQVLGQGPQFIFQYYEKEERGRGNFPDRFSARQFPNYSSELNVNALLLGDSALYLCASSLVYEQYFGPGTRLTVT.

In nucleotides, the CDR3 is TGCGCCAGCAGCCAAACCCCGGGACAGGGCCCCTACGAGCAGTACTTC. This sequence encodes CASSQTPGQGPYEQYF. The V and J genes are TRBV4-3 and TRBJ2-7; 9 nucleotides align to TRBD1. This CDR3 is built from 16 residues. CDR1 LGHNA and CDR2 YSLEER come from the germline V gene. The ends lost 2 bases at V and 2 bases at J; junction bases unmatched: 7.

The CDR3 is CASSPGQRTEKLFF. CDR3 DNA sequence: TGTGCCAGCAGTCCCGGACAGCGTACGGAAAAACTGTTTTTT. The rearrangement uses TRBV6-5 and TRBJ1-4, with D possibly being TRBD1 (6 bases). V was pared by 5 bases and J by 8 bases, with 15 bases between. Germline assignment: CDR1 MNHEY and CDR2 SVGAGI. The CDR3 runs to 14 residues.

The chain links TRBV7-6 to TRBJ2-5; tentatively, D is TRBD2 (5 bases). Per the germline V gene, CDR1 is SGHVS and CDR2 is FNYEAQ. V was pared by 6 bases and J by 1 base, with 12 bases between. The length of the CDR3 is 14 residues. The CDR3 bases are TGTGCCAGCAGACCTCAACTAGTCCAAGAGACCCAGTACTTC. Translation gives CASRPQLVQETQYF.

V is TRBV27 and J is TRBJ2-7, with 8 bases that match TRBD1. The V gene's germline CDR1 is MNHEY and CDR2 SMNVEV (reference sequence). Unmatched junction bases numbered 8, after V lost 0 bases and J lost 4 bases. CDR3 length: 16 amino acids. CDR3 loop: CASSLSDGRGLYEQYF. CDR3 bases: TGTGCCAGCAGTTTATCGGACGGCAGGGGGCTGTACGAGCAGTACTTC.

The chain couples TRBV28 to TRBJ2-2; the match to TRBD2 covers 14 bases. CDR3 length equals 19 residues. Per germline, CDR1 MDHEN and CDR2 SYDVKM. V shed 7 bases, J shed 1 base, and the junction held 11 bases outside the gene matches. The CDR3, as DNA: TGTGCCAGCATGAGTGGGACTAGCGGGAGTTATGGGAACACCGGGGAGCTGTTTTTT. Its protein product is CASMSGTSGSYGNTGELFF.

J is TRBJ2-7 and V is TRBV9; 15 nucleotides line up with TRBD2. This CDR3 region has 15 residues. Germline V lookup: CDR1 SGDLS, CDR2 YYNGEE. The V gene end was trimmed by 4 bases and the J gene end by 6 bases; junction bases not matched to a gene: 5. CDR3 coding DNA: TGTGCCAGCAGCCCGGGACTAGCGGGGGGCCTCGAGCAGTACTTC. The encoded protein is CASSPGLAGGLEQYF.

For the CDR3, the DNA is TGTGCCAGCAGTTTGGTCTGGGGGGCCGACAATGAGCAGTTCTTC. Its protein is CASSLVWGADNEQFF. The V gene is TRBV28, the J gene TRBJ2-1; D may correspond to TRBD1 or TRBD2 (6 bases each). The CDR3 covers 15 residues. Germline CDR1 and CDR2: MDHEN and SYDVKM. Trimming stripped 3 bases from V and 5 bases from J, with 14 bases between. Drawing the rest from reference TRBV28 and TRBJ2-1, the complete variable domain is DVKVTQSSRYLVKRTGEKVFLECVQDMDHENMFWYRQDPGLGLRLIYFSYDVKMKEKGDIPEGYSVSREKKERFSLILESASTNQTSMYLCASSLVWGADNEQFFGPGTRLTVL.

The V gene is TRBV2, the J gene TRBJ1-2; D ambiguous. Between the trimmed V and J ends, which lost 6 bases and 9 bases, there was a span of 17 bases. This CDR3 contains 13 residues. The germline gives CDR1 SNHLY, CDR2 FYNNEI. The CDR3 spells CASRKISDGRYTF. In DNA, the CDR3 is TGTGCCAGCAGGAAAATTTCCGATGGGCGCTACACCTTC.

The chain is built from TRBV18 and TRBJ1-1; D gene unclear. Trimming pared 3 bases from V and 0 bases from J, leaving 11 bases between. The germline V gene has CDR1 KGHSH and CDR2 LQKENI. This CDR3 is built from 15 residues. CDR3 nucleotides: TGTGCCAGCTCACCGGGGAAGGGCATGAACACTGAAGCTTTCTTT. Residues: CASSPGKGMNTEAFF.

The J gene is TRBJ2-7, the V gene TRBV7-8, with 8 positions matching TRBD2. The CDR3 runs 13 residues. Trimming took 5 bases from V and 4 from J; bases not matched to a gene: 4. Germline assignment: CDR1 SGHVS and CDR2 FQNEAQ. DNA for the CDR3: TGTGCCAGCAGCGGGACTAGTGGGTACGAGCAGTACTTC. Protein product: CASSGTSGYEQYF.

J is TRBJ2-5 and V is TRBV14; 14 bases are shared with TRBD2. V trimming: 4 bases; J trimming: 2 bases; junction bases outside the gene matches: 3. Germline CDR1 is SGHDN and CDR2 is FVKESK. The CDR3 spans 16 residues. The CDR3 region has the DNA TGTGCCAGCAGCCGAGGACTAGCGGGGGGACAAGAGACCCAGTACTTC. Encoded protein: CASSRGLAGGQETQYF.

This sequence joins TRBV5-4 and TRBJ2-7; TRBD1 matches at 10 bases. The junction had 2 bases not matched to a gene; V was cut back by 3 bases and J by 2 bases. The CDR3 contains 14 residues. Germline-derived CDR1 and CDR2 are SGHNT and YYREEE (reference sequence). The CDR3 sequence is CASSSGQGTYEQYF. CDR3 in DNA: TGTGCCAGCAGCTCGGGACAGGGGACCTACGAGCAGTACTTC.

The CDR3 loop is CAISGGGRYNEQFF. CDR3 DNA sequence: TGTGCCATCAGTGGAGGGGGGAGGTACAATGAGCAGTTCTTC. The chain employs TRBV10-3 and TRBJ2-1; D is possibly TRBD1 or TRBD2 (6 bases each). Trimming cost V 4 bases and J 4 bases, with 11 bases left between them. CDR1 is ENHRY, CDR2 SYGVKD, per germline. The CDR3 contains 14 residues.

CDR3 residues: CASSSTKGVPAKNIQYF. CDR3 coding DNA: TGTGCCAGCAGCTCGACTAAGGGGGTACCAGCCAAAAACATTCAGTACTTC. V usage is TRBV5-6 and J usage is TRBJ2-4; weak D call: TRBD1 (6 bases). CDR1 is SGHDT and CDR2 is YYEEEE in the germline V gene. V lost 3 bases to trimming and J lost 0 bases, with 16 bases between them. The CDR3 runs to 17 residues.

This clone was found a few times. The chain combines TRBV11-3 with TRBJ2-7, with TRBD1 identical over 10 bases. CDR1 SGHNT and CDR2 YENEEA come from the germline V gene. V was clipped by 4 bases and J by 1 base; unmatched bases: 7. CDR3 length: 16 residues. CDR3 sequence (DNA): TGTGCCAGCAGCTCTAACGGACAGGGGGTTTCCTACGAGCAGTACTTC. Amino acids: CASSSNGQGVSYEQYF. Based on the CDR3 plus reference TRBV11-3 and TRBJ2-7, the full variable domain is EAGVVQSPRYKIIEKKQPVAFWCNPISGHNTLYWYLQNLGQGPELLIRYENEEAVDDSQLPKDRFSAERLKGVDSTLKIQPAELGDSAVYLCASSSNGQGVSYEQYFGPGTRLTVT.

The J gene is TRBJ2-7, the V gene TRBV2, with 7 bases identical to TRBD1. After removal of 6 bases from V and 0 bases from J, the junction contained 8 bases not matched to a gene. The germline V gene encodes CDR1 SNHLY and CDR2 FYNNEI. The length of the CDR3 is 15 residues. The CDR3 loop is CASSPTGLSSYEQYF. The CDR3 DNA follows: TGTGCCAGCAGCCCGACAGGGTTAAGCTCCTACGAGCAGTACTTC. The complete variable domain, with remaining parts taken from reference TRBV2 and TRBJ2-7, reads EPEVTQTPSHQVTQMGQEVILRCVPISNHLYFYWYRQILGQKVEFLVSFYNNEISEKSEIFDDQFSVERPDGSNFTLKIRSTKLEDSAMYFCASSPTGLSSYEQYFGPGTRLTVT.